A selection of T cell receptor beta chains follows, all from one sample in a study of shared clonotypes between healthy human individuals. Measured with immunoSEQ multiplex PCR; TCRdb has only the in-frame clones, and not every one. The sample records 2 million to 3 million clones, 85% to 95% being singletons. The sequenced sample was naive CD4+ T cells sorted from blood. The origin of the receptors is a man younger than 35 in good health. The CDR3 runs from the conserved cysteine through the conserved F or W. Each record gives: CDR3 DNA, CDR3 protein, CDR3 length, clone size, V gene, J gene, D gene. The D gene is left open where the match is weak. Expanded clones get a size class; other rows say once, few or many, or leave the size out.

DNA: TGTGCCAGCGGACCCTCCTATAATTCACCCCTCCACTTT
CDR3: CASGPSYNSPLHF
length: 13
size: once
V: TRBV9
J: TRBJ1-6
D: .

DNA: TGTGCCAGTAGTATCTCGCAGGGATCCTACGAGCAGTACTTC
CDR3: CASSISQGSYEQYF
length: 14
size: .
V: TRBV19
J: TRBJ2-7
D: .

DNA: TGTGCCTGGAGTGTACTGCGGGGAAACACCATATATTTT
CDR3: CAWSVLRGNTIYF
length: 13
size: .
V: TRBV30
J: TRBJ1-3
D: .

DNA: TGTGCCAGCAGCTTACTGCGGGGGGTGCACAATGAGCAGTTCTTC
CDR3: CASSLLRGVHNEQFF
length: 15
size: .
V: TRBV11-1
J: TRBJ2-1
D: TRBD2

DNA: TGTGCCAGTATTTCGAGTGGGTTGGGGAACACTGAAGCTTTCTTT
CDR3: CASISSGLGNTEAFF
length: 15
size: once
V: TRBV19
J: TRBJ1-1
D: .

DNA: TGCGCCAGCAGCTTGACAGGTTATAATTCACCCCTCCACTTT
CDR3: CASSLTGYNSPLHF
length: 14
size: .
V: TRBV5-1
J: TRBJ1-6
D: .

DNA: TGTGCCAGCAGCGTAGTGTCCGGGAATACGCAGTATTTT
CDR3: CASSVVSGNTQYF
length: 13
size: once
V: TRBV9
J: TRBJ2-3
D: .

DNA: TGTGCCATCAGTGAGTACCAGAACACTGAAGCTTTCTTT
CDR3: CAISEYQNTEAFF
length: 13
size: .
V: TRBV10-3
J: TRBJ1-1
D: .

DNA: TGTGCCAGCAGTAAGGGACAGGGTCGGTCCGAGCAGTACTTC
CDR3: CASSKGQGRSEQYF
length: 14
size: .
V: TRBV6-5
J: TRBJ2-7
D: TRBD1

DNA: TGTGCCAGCTCACCAGCCGGGACAGGGATTCTGTTTTTT
CDR3: CASSPAGTGILFF
length: 13
size: .
V: TRBV18
J: TRBJ2-2
D: TRBD1

DNA: TGTGCCAGCTCAGCATCGGACGGTACCTACGAGCAGTACTTC
CDR3: CASSASDGTYEQYF
length: 14
size: .
V: TRBV18
J: TRBJ2-7
D: .

DNA: TGCGCCAGCAGATCACACTCTGGAAACACCATATATTTT
CDR3: CASRSHSGNTIYF
length: 13
size: .
V: TRBV4-1
J: TRBJ1-3
D: .

DNA: TGTGCCAGTTCCCCCGCGGAGAGAGGGAACACTGAAGCTTTCTTT
CDR3: CASSPAERGNTEAFF
length: 15
size: .
V: TRBV27
J: TRBJ1-1
D: .

DNA: TGTGCCAGCAGCTTAGCCCACACAGATACGCAGTATTTT
CDR3: CASSLAHTDTQYF
length: 13
size: .
V: TRBV11-2
J: TRBJ2-3
D: .

DNA: TGCGCCAGCAGCTTGGAAGGCAGGCGTACAGATACGCAGTATTTT
CDR3: CASSLEGRRTDTQYF
length: 15
size: .
V: TRBV5-1
J: TRBJ2-3
D: .

DNA: TGTGCCAGCAGTGAAGAGGGCAGCTCCCAGCATTTT
CDR3: CASSEEGSSQHF
length: 12
size: few
V: TRBV2
J: TRBJ1-5
D: .

DNA: TGTGCCAGCAGCCCAAGGAGGCGTTACAATGAGCAGTTCTTC
CDR3: CASSPRRRYNEQFF
length: 14
size: .
V: TRBV11-2
J: TRBJ2-1
D: .

DNA: TGCGCCAGCAGCCTCGGGGGGTCACTTTACAATGAGCAGTTCTTC
CDR3: CASSLGGSLYNEQFF
length: 15
size: .
V: TRBV4-1
J: TRBJ2-1
D: TRBD2

DNA: TGTGCCAGCAGCCTGGGACGAGCGAACACCGGGGAGCTGTTTTTT
CDR3: CASSLGRANTGELFF
length: 15
size: once
V: TRBV5-4
J: TRBJ2-2
D: .

DNA: TGTGCCAGCATATTCGGCGGGGGAGGGGTCCCCTACGAGCAGTACTTC
CDR3: CASIFGGGGVPYEQYF
length: 16
size: .
V: TRBV5-5
J: TRBJ2-7
D: TRBD2

DNA: TGTGCCAGCAGCTTAAGACAGGGCAACAATGAGCAGTTCTTC
CDR3: CASSLRQGNNEQFF
length: 14
size: .
V: TRBV7-2
J: TRBJ2-1
D: TRBD1

DNA: TGCGCCAGCAGCCCCGGGGAGGGGGCGATATTGAACACTGAAGCTTTCTTT
CDR3: CASSPGEGAILNTEAFF
length: 17
size: .
V: TRBV5-1
J: TRBJ1-1
D: TRBD1

DNA: TGTGCCAGCAGTGGGGGTTCCTATCCCACTGAAGCTTTCTTT
CDR3: CASSGGSYPTEAFF
length: 14
size: once
V: TRBV6-5
J: TRBJ1-1
D: .

DNA: TGTGCCAGCAGTACCGACAGGGTCACGGGCGAGCAGTACTTC
CDR3: CASSTDRVTGEQYF
length: 14
size: .
V: TRBV6-6
J: TRBJ2-7
D: TRBD1

DNA: TGTGCCATCAGTGTGAGCGGGGCGGGTGGGGAGCAGTACTTC
CDR3: CAISVSGAGGEQYF
length: 14
size: .
V: TRBV10-3
J: TRBJ2-7
D: TRBD2

DNA: TGTGCCAGCAGACTAGCCTTGGGGGTCTATGGCTACACCTTC
CDR3: CASRLALGVYGYTF
length: 14
size: .
V: TRBV2
J: TRBJ1-2
D: .

DNA: TGTGCCAGCAGTTTAGGGGGTTCATTAGGTTCCTACGAGCAGTACTTC
CDR3: CASSLGGSLGSYEQYF
length: 16
size: .
V: TRBV28
J: TRBJ2-7
D: .

DNA: TGTGCCAGCAGCTATACTAGCCTCAATGAGCAGTTCTTC
CDR3: CASSYTSLNEQFF
length: 13
size: .
V: TRBV11-3
J: TRBJ2-1
D: .

DNA: TGCGCCAGCAGCCAAGATCTTCCCGACACATTC
CDR3: CASSQDLPDTF
length: 11
size: .
V: TRBV4-3
J: TRBJ2-7
D: .

DNA: TGTGCCAGCTCCCGAGGGGGGAAAGGAAACACCATATATTTT
CDR3: CASSRGGKGNTIYF
length: 14
size: .
V: TRBV25-1
J: TRBJ1-3
D: .